The next 30 T cell receptor beta chains were all read from a single sample in a study of cytomegalovirus exposure and HLA in healthy donors (dated by TCRdb to 2015 to 2018). The method was the immunoSEQ multiplex PCR assay. A mixture of 60 forward primers for TCR Vbeta segments and 13 reverse primers for TCR Jbeta segments was used in the multiplex PCR. TCRdb's version of the immuneACCESS table is confined to in-frame rearrangements and falls short of the full clone set. An unresolved V gene accounts for under half of the shortfall where checked; the remainder is of unknown origin. Across this sample there are under 200,000 clones, with 75% seen only once. The leading ten clones occupy over 4.5% of the sample. The sequencing sample was made of PBMCs. The origin of the receptors is a male donor in good health and CMV-seronegative.

J is TRBJ2-1 and V is TRBV14; 7 bases fit TRBD1. The CDR3 is 16 residues long. Germline assignment: CDR1 SGHDN and CDR2 FVKESK. Trimming at V came to 4 bases and at J to 1 base, leaving 7 bases not matched to a gene. The CDR3 reads CASSPRQGKSYNEQFF. The CDR3 region has the DNA TGTGCCAGCAGCCCTCGACAGGGAAAGTCCTACAATGAGCAGTTCTTC.

CDR3 amino acids: CASSPRRGARTDTQYF. CDR3 nucleotide sequence: TGTGCCAGCAGCCCGAGGCGGGGGGCGCGCACAGATACGCAGTATTTT. This rearrangement joins TRBV14 to TRBJ2-3; the match to TRBD2 covers 8 bases. CDR1 and CDR2 from the germline V gene are SGHDN and FVKESK. V was pared by 4 bases and J by 1 base, with 7 bases of the junction left unmatched. The CDR3 contains 16 residues.

This chain links TRBV5-1 with TRBJ2-2, with 7 bases fitting TRBD1. This CDR3 spans 14 amino acids. Germline V gene lookup returns CDR1 SGHRS and CDR2 YFSETQ. V lost 2 bases, J lost 7 bases, and 5 bases stayed unmatched. CDR3 amino acids: CASSFRQGNGELFF. The CDR3 coding sequence is TGCGCCAGCAGCTTCCGACAGGGAAACGGGGAGCTGTTTTTT.

J is TRBJ2-7 and V is TRBV27, with TRBD1 matching over 9 bases. V was clipped by 5 bases and J by 4 bases; unmatched bases: 12. Germline V gene lookup returns CDR1 MNHEY and CDR2 SMNVEV (reference sequence). The CDR3 length is 16 residues. CDR3 nucleotide sequence: TGTGCCAGCAGTCTTCAGCCGGGACAGGGTTTATACGAGCAGTACTTC. It yields the protein CASSLQPGQGLYEQYF.

The gene calls are TRBV11-3 and TRBJ2-2, with D possibly matching TRBD2 (6 bases). CDR1 is SGHNT, CDR2 YENEEA, per germline. The CDR3 is 14 residues long. V was shortened by 3 bases and J by 6 bases, with 11 bases between the two germline ends. The CDR3 nucleotides read TGTGCCAGCAGCTTTAAAGCGGGCTCCGGGGAGCTGTTTTTT. Translating gives CASSFKAGSGELFF.

The chain uses TRBV4-1 and TRBJ2-3; 7 bases align to TRBD2. The CDR3 is made up of 17 amino acids. Germline trimming cut 1 base from V and 0 bases from J; bases unmatched to any gene: 7. From germline, CDR1 is MGHRA and CDR2 YSYEKL. CDR3 in amino acids: CASSQAGGSPSTDTQYF. The DNA for the CDR3 is TGCGCCAGCAGCCAAGCGGGGGGTTCTCCTAGCACAGATACGCAGTATTTT.

The V call is TRBV5-8, the J call TRBJ1-5, with no clear D. Germline V gene sequence: CDR1 SGHTS, CDR2 YDEGEE. The CDR3 length is 14 residues. Trimming pared 4 bases from V and 4 bases from J, leaving 12 bases between. CDR3 in DNA: TGTGCCAGCAGCCCCGGGGAACGAAATCAGCCCCAGCATTTT. Translating gives CASSPGERNQPQHF.

This clone was found once. The V call is TRBV9, the J call TRBJ2-5; D is undetermined. The CDR3 has 15 amino acids. Trimming stripped 0 bases from V and 5 bases from J, with 14 bases between. Germline loops: CDR1 SGDLS, CDR2 YYNGEE. The CDR3 is CASSVAPTARETQYF. CDR3 DNA: TGTGCCAGCAGCGTAGCCCCGACTGCGCGCGAGACCCAGTACTTC.

The chain links TRBV19 to TRBJ1-1; perhaps TRBD1 as D (5 bases). The CDR3 totals 12 residues. The ends were cut back, 11 bases at V and 1 base at J, with 11 bases in the middle. Germline values: CDR1 LNHDA, CDR2 SQIVND (reference sequence). The CDR3 nucleotides read TGTGCCGTAAGACAGCGGAACACTGAAGCTTTCTTT. It codes for CAVRQRNTEAFF.

V is TRBV27 and J is TRBJ1-6, with D possibly TRBD1 on 6 matching bases. CDR1 MNHEY and CDR2 SMNVEV come from the germline V gene (reference sequence). CDR3 length: 13 residues. Trimming pared 2 bases from V and 10 bases from J, leaving 9 bases between. The CDR3 sequence is CASSLEGVSPLHF. CDR3 nucleotide sequence: TGTGCCAGCAGTTTAGAGGGGGTCTCACCCCTCCACTTT.

This clone was found a few times. The chain couples TRBV9 to TRBJ1-2; possible D gene TRBD1, 5 bases. V lost 0 bases and J lost 5, with 11 bases in between. Germline CDR1 reads SGDLS; CDR2 reads YYNGEE. This CDR3 has 14 amino acids. CDR3 amino acids: CASSVGVGDYGYTF. The CDR3 bases are TGTGCCAGCAGCGTAGGGGTAGGGGATTATGGCTACACCTTC. The variable domain in full, completed from reference TRBV9 and TRBJ1-2, reads DSGVTQTPKHLITATGQRVTLRCSPRSGDLSVYWYQQSLDQGLQFLIQYYNGEERAKGNILERFSAQQFPDLHSELNLSSLELGDSALYFCASSVGVGDYGYTFGSGTRLTVV.

The chain joins TRBV4-2 to TRBJ1-4; a possible D gene is TRBD1 (5 bases). Germline loops: CDR1 LGHNA, CDR2 YNFKEQ. The CDR3 sequence is 13 residues long. The ends were cut back, 8 bases at V and 5 bases at J, with 12 bases in the middle. CDR3 protein: CASRGTLNEKLFF. The CDR3 DNA reads as TGTGCCAGCCGTGGGACTTTAAATGAAAAACTGTTTTTT.

This sequence joins TRBV28 and TRBJ2-4; 8 bases match TRBD1. The CDR3 length is 19 residues. The V and J ends lost 6 bases and 2 bases, in that order; junction bases with no gene match: 18. The germline V gene has CDR1 MDHEN and CDR2 SYDVKM. This CDR3 reads CASSTRKFSTGEPKNIQYF. CDR3 DNA sequence: TGTGCCAGCAGCACTCGAAAATTTTCGACAGGGGAACCCAAAAACATTCAGTACTTC.

The rearrangement uses TRBV27 and TRBJ2-3; 12 bases line up with TRBD2. The CDR3 extends over 16 amino acids. The ends lost 5 bases at V and 5 bases at J; junction bases unmatched: 8. CDR1 MNHEY and CDR2 SMNVEV come from the germline V gene (reference sequence). The CDR3 sequence is CASSILLAGGGDTQYF. The CDR3 nucleotides are TGTGCCAGCAGTATCCTACTAGCGGGAGGAGGAGATACGCAGTATTTT.

In this sample, this clone turned up many times. V and J are TRBV7-3 and TRBJ2-1; D is possibly TRBD1 (5 bases). The V end was cut by 0 bases, the J end by 4 bases, with 10 bases between. Germline-derived CDR1 and CDR2 are SGHTA and FQGTGA. The CDR3 runs 15 residues. The CDR3 DNA reads TGTGCCAGCAGCTTAACGGGGCCAGGGTACAATGAGCAGTTCTTC. This translates into CASSLTGPGYNEQFF.

The rearrangement links TRBV11-2 to TRBJ2-1; possible D gene TRBD1, 5 bases. Germline CDR1 is SGHAT and CDR2 is FQNNGV. V shed 4 bases and J shed 0 bases, with 10 bases lying between them. There are 15 residues in the CDR3. The CDR3 spells CASSWQGNSYNEQFF. The CDR3 DNA is TGTGCCAGCAGCTGGCAGGGCAACTCCTACAATGAGCAGTTCTTC.

This clone was found once. The chain joins TRBV4-1 to TRBJ2-1; 13 nucleotides align to TRBD2. The ends lost 4 bases at V and 9 bases at J; junction bases unmatched: 6. This CDR3 spans 15 amino acids. Per the germline V gene, CDR1 is MGHRA and CDR2 is YSYEKL. The CDR3 nucleotides read TGCGCCAGCAGCCCCCTGACTAGCGGGAGGTGTGAGCAGTTCTTC. Amino acid sequence: CASSPLTSGRCEQFF.

The V and J genes are TRBV19 and TRBJ1-1, with D perhaps matching TRBD1 (6 bases). Germline values: CDR1 LNHDA, CDR2 SQIVND (reference sequence). This CDR3 comprises 15 residues. V lost 3 bases, J lost 7 bases, and 18 bases lay in between. The CDR3 loop is CASSIGFSGGLEAFF. The CDR3 nucleotides are TGTGCCAGTAGTATTGGATTTTCGGGGGGCCTTGAAGCTTTCTTT. The variable domain in full, with the rest retrieved from reference TRBV19 and TRBJ1-1, is DGGITQSPKYLFRKEGQNVTLSCEQNLNHDAMYWYRQDPGQGLRLIYYSQIVNDFQKGDIAEGYSVSREKKESFPLTVTSAQKNPTAFYLCASSIGFSGGLEAFFGQGTRLTVV.

This chain connects TRBV28 to TRBJ2-1; 9 positions match TRBD2. CDR3 size: 12 residues. Germline CDR1 and CDR2: MDHEN and SYDVKM. Here the CDR3 reads CATGTSFNEQFF. The CDR3 DNA reads TGTGCAACCGGGACTAGCTTCAATGAGCAGTTCTTC.

The chain has TRBV5-6 and TRBJ1-2, with 7 bases lining up with TRBD1. The CDR3 has 15 amino acids. Germline loops: CDR1 SGHDT, CDR2 YYEEEE. With 4 bases clipped from V and 2 bases from J, the junction kept 8 bases outside the gene matches. CDR3 sequence: CASSRDRAINYGYTF. The CDR3, as DNA: TGTGCCAGCAGCCGTGACAGGGCCATAAACTATGGCTACACCTTC.

This chain connects TRBV27 to TRBJ1-1, with 7 bases identical to TRBD1. V dropped 5 bases and J dropped 1; count of bases not matched to a gene: 4. The CDR3 spans 14 residues. Germline-derived CDR1 and CDR2 are MNHEY and SMNVEV (reference sequence). CDR3 sequence: CASSRDRANTEAFF. Here the CDR3 DNA reads TGTGCCAGCAGTCGCGACAGGGCGAACACTGAAGCTTTCTTT.

The chain recombines TRBV7-9 with TRBJ1-4; 7 bases are shared with TRBD1. This CDR3 comprises 16 residues. Trimming at V came to 4 bases and at J to 3 bases, leaving 8 bases not matched to a gene. Looked up from germline, CDR1 is SEHNR and CDR2 is FQNEAQ (reference sequence). The CDR3 spells CASSYYSGQPNEKLFF. In nucleotides, the CDR3 is TGTGCCAGCAGCTATTATTCGGGACAGCCTAATGAAAAACTGTTTTTT.

The CDR3 loop reads CASSSYRVQSYNEQFF. The CDR3 bases are TGTGCCAGCAGCTCTTACAGGGTACAATCCTACAATGAGCAGTTCTTC. The rearrangement joins TRBV7-8 to TRBJ2-1, with D maybe TRBD1 (6 bases). The CDR3 consists of 16 residues. Germline lookup yields CDR1 SGHVS and CDR2 FQNEAQ. V was pared by 4 bases and J by 1 base, with 14 bases between. The variable domain in full, completed from reference TRBV7-8 and TRBJ2-1, reads GAGVSQSPRYKVAKRGQDVALRCDPISGHVSLFWYQQALGQGPEFLTYFQNEAQLDKSGLPSDRFFAERPEGSVSTLKIQRTQQEDSAVYLCASSSYRVQSYNEQFFGPGTRLTVL.

The chain has TRBV19 and TRBJ2-5; D ambiguous. The CDR3 contains 14 residues. Deletions cut 3 bases from V and 0 bases from J, with 8 bases between. Per the germline V gene, CDR1 is LNHDA and CDR2 is SQIVND (reference sequence). CDR3 bases: TGTGCCAGTAGTATCGACACAAACCAAGAGACCCAGTACTTC. The encoded protein is CASSIDTNQETQYF.

The chain has TRBV27 and TRBJ2-1; D perhaps matches TRBD2 (6 bases). Germline loops: CDR1 MNHEY, CDR2 SMNVEV (reference sequence). V was cut by 5 bases and J by 8 bases, with 19 bases left in between. The CDR3 has 15 residues. CDR3 bases: TGTGCCAGCAGTGGTATCGGGACTGGGGACGATGAGCAGTTCTTC. As protein: CASSGIGTGDDEQFF.

The genes are TRBV19 and TRBJ1-5, with TRBD1 as a possible D gene (6 bases). CDR3 length: 13 amino acids. Trimming removed 5 bases at V and 6 bases at J, with 11 bases between. CDR1 and CDR2 from the germline V gene are LNHDA and SQIVND (reference sequence). CDR3 nucleotide sequence: TGTGCCAGTAGTTGGGGGCCGAGTCAGCCCCAGCATTTT. Its protein product is CASSWGPSQPQHF.

This clone has a handful of counts. The chain has TRBV5-1 and TRBJ2-2; 7 bases are shared with TRBD1. The germline V gene encodes CDR1 SGHRS and CDR2 YFSETQ. V shed 4 bases, J shed 2 bases, and the junction held 11 bases outside the gene matches. There are 17 residues in the CDR3. DNA for the CDR3: TGCGCCAGCAGCCCCCGGACCGGGACAGCAAACACCGGGGAGCTGTTTTTT. Its translation: CASSPRTGTANTGELFF.

The rearrangement links TRBV9 to TRBJ1-2; D not resolved. The CDR3 extends over 15 amino acids. Between the trimmed V and J ends, which lost 4 bases and 6 bases, there was a span of 19 bases. CDR1 is SGDLS, CDR2 YYNGEE, per germline. This CDR3 is CASSSVPLRPNGYTF. The CDR3 DNA reads as TGTGCCAGCAGCAGCGTTCCGCTACGGCCCAATGGCTACACCTTC.

This chain joins TRBV6-1 and TRBJ2-3, with D possibly matching TRBD1 (6 bases). V lost 1 base and J lost 2, with 13 bases in between. The germline V gene has CDR1 MNHNS and CDR2 SASEGT. The CDR3 is 16 amino acids. The CDR3 DNA follows: TGTGCCAGCAGTGAAGATGGGGCAGGGGCCACAGATACGCAGTATTTT. Residues: CASSEDGAGATDTQYF.

Written as DNA, the CDR3 is TGCGCCAGCAGCTTGGCCGGGGAGGCTGTAAAGACCCAGTACTTC. This gives the protein CASSLAGEAVKTQYF. The chain recombines TRBV5-1 with TRBJ2-5, with a possible D match to TRBD2 (6 bases). Per germline, CDR1 SGHRS and CDR2 YFSETQ. The CDR3 spans 15 residues. V dropped 0 bases and J dropped 6 bases, with 15 bases sitting between them.